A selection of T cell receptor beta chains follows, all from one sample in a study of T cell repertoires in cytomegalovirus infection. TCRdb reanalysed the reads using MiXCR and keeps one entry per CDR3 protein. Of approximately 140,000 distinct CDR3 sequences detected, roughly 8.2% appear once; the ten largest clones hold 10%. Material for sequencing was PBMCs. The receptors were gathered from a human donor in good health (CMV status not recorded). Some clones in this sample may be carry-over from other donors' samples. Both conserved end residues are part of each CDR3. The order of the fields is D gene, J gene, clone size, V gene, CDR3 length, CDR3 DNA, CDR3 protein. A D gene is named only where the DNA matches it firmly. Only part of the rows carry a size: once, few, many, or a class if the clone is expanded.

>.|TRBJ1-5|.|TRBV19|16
TGTGCCAGTAGTACGAGCCGGGGACGGAGCAATCAGCCCCAGCATTTT
CASSTSRGRSNQPQHF
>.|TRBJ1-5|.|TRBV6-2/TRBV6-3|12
TGTGCCAGCAGTTACTCGATGCAGCCCCAGCATTTT
CASSYSMQPQHF
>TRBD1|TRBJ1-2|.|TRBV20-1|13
TGCAGCGCTAGGGCAGGGGGCAGGGATGGCTACACCTTC
CSARAGGRDGYTF
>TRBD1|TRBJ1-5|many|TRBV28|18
TGTGCCAGCAGCTCCCGGGACAGGGGGGCATATAGCAATCAGCCCCAGCATTTT
CASSSRDRGAYSNQPQHF
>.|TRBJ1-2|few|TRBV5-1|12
TGCGCCAGCAGCGGGATCGGGGTTGGCTACACCTTC
CASSGIGVGYTF
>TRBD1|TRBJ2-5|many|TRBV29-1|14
TGCAGCGTACCCGGGACAGGGATTGGAGAGACCCAGTACTTC
CSVPGTGIGETQYF
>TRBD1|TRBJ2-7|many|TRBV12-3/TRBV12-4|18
TGTGCCAGCAGTAAACCTCGATCACCCGGGACAGGGGCCTCCGAGCAGTACTTC
CASSKPRSPGTGASEQYF
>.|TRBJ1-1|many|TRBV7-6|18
TGTGCCAGCAGCAGTCCCGGACAGATGCAGGGGATGAACACTGAAGCTTTCTTT
CASSSPGQMQGMNTEAFF
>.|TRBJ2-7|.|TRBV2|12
TGTGCCAGCATACAGAGCTCCTACGAGCAGTACTTC
CASIQSSYEQYF
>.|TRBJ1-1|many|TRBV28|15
TGTGCCAGCAGTTTAGGAACAGCGACTAACACTGAAGCTTTCTTT
CASSLGTATNTEAFF
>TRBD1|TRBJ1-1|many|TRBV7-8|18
TGTGCCAGCAGCTTAATCCCTTTTACCGGGACAGCGGACACTGAAGCTTTCTTT
CASSLIPFTGTADTEAFF
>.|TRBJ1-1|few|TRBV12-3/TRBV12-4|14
TGTGCCAGCAGTTGGGTAGGGCCGAACACTGAAGCTTTCTTT
CASSWVGPNTEAFF
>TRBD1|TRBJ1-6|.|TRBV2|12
TGTGCCAGGGGACAGGGGAACTCACCCCTCCACTTT
CARGQGNSPLHF
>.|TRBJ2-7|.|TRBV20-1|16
TGCAGTGCTGTTGTCTTTCGACAGGGCGGAGGGAACGAGCAGTACTTC
CSAVVFRQGGGNEQYF
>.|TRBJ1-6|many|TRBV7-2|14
TGTGCCAGCAGCTTAACGTCCTATAATTCACCCCTCCACTTT
CASSLTSYNSPLHF
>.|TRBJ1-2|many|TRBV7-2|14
TGTGCCAGCAGCTTAGTCGGGTCGCCCCATGACTACACCTTC
CASSLVGSPHDYTF
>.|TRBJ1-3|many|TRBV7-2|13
TGTGCCAGCAGCATGGGACTAGTGGACACCATATATTTT
CASSMGLVDTIYF
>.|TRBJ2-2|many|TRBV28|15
TGTGCCAGCAGTTGGGCTAGCGCGAACACCGGGGAGCTGTTTTTT
CASSWASANTGELFF
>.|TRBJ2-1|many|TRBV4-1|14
TGCGCCAGCAGCCAAGACGGGGTTTTCAGTGAGCAGTTCTTC
CASSQDGVFSEQFF
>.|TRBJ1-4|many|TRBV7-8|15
TGTGCCAGCAGCTCCCAGACAGTCCCTAATGAAAAACTGTTTTTT
CASSSQTVPNEKLFF
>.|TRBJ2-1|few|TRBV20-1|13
TGCAGTGCCACGGACAGCTCCTACAATGAGCAGTTCTTC
CSATDSSYNEQFF
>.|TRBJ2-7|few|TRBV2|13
TGTGCCAGCAGTGGGGGACAAGTGAACGAGCAGTACTTC
CASSGGQVNEQYF
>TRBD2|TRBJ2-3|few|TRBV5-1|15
TGCGCCAGCAGCCCCACTAGCGGGAGCACAGATACGCAGTATTTT
CASSPTSGSTDTQYF
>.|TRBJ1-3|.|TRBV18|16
TGTGCCAGCTCACCACCGACGGGGGCGCCTGGAAACACCATATATTTT
CASSPPTGAPGNTIYF
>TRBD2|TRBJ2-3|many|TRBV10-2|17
TGCGCCAGCAGTGAGCCGAGGAAGGGGAGGGGCACAGATACGCAGTATTTT
CASSEPRKGRGTDTQYF
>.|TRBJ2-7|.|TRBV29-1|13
TGCAGCGTTGGTTACGGAGAAGGGTACGAGCAGTACTTC
CSVGYGEGYEQYF
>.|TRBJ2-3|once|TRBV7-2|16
TGTGCCAGTTTCTCCCCCATAGTTACTAGCACAGATACGCAGTATTTT
CASFSPIVTSTDTQYF
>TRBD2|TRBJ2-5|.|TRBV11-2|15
TGTGCCAGCAGCTTAGGGGGACTAGTCCAAGAGACCCAGTACTTC
CASSLGGLVQETQYF
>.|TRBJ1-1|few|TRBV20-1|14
TGCAGTGCTAGTGGGCAGGCGGGGAACACTGAAGCTTTCTTT
CSASGQAGNTEAFF
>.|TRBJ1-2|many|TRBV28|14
TGTGCCAGCAGTTTAGCCGGACTTCGCTATGGCTACACCTTC
CASSLAGLRYGYTF
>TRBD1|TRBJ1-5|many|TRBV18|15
TGTGCCAGCTCACCGGACAGGGGGGGGAATCAGCCCCAGCATTTT
CASSPDRGGNQPQHF
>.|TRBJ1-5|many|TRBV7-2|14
TGTGCCAGCAGCGCAGGGTCCAGCAATCAGCCCCAGCATTTT
CASSAGSSNQPQHF
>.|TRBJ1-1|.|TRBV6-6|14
TGTGCCAGCAAGGGCCCTGGTTTAAACACTGAAGCTTTCTTT
CASKGPGLNTEAFF
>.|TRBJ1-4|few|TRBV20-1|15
TGCAGTGCTAGGGGGACGCCACCAACTAATGAAAAACTGTTTTTT
CSARGTPPTNEKLFF
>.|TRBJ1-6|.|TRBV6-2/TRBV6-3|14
TGTGCCAGCAGTTCAAAGGGACCTAATTCACCCCTCCACTTT
CASSSKGPNSPLHF
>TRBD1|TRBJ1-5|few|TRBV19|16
TGTGCCAGTAGTGACCAGGACAGGGGATGGGGGGGAGCCCAGCATTTT
CASSDQDRGWGGAQHF
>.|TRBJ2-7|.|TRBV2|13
TGTGCCAGCAGGGTGACTAGCTCCTACGAGCAGTACTTC
CASRVTSSYEQYF
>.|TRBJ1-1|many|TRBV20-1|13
TGCAGTGCCCCGGGACAATCGAACACTGAAGCTTTCTTT
CSAPGQSNTEAFF
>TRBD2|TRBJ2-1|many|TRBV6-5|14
TGTGCCAGCAGTTCCGGGACTAGTTACAATGAGCAGTTCTTC
CASSSGTSYNEQFF